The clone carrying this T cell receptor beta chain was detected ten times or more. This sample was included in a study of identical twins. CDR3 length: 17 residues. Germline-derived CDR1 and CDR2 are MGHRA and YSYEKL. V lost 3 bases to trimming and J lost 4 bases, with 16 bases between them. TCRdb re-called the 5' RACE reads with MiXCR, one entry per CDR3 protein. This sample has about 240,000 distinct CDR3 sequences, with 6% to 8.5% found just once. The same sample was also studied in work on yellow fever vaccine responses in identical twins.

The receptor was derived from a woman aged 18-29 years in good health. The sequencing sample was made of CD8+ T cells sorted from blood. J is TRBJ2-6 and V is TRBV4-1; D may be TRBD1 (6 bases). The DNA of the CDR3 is TGCGCCAGCAGCCACCAAATCACAGGGTACGGGGCCAACGTCCTGACTTTC. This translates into CASSHQITGYGANVLTF.